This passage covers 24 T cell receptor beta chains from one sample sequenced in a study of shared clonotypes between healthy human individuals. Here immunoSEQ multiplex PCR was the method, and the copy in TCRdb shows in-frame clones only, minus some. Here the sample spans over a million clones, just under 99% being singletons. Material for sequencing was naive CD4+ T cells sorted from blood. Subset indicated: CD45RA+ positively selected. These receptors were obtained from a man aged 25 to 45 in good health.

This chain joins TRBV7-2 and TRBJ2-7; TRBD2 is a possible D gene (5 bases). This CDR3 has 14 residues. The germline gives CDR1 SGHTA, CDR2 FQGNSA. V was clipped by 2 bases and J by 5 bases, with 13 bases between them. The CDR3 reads CASSLMGRGHEQYF. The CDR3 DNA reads TGTGCCAGCAGCTTAATGGGGAGAGGCCACGAGCAGTACTTC.

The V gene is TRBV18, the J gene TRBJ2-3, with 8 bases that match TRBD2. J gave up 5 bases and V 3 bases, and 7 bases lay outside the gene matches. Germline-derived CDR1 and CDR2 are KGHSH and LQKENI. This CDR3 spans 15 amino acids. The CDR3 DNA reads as TGTGCCAGCTCACCCTGGCGGGAGGAAGTAGATACGCAGTATTTT. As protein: CASSPWREEVDTQYF.

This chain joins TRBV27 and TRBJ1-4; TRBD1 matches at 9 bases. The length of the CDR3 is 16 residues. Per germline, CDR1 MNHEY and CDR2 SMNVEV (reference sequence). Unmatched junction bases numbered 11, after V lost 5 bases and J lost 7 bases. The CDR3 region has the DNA TGTGCCAGCAGTCCACTTGGGACAGGGAAAAGTGAAAAACTGTTTTTT. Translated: CASSPLGTGKSEKLFF.

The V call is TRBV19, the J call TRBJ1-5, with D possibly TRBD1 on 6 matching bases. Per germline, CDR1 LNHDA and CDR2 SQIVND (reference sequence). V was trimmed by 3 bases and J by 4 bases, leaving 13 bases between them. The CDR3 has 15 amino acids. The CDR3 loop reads CASSMAGTTNQPQHF. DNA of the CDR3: TGTGCCAGTAGTATGGCCGGGACAACAAATCAGCCCCAGCATTTT.

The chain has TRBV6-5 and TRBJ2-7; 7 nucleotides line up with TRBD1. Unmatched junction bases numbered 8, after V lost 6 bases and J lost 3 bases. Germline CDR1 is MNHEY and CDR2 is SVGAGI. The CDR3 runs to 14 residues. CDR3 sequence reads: CASRRQGEGYEQYF. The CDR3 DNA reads TGTGCCAGCAGAAGACAGGGAGAGGGCTACGAGCAGTACTTC.

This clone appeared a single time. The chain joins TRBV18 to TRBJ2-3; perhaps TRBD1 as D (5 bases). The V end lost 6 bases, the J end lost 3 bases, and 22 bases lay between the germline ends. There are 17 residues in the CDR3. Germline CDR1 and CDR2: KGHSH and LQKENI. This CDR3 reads CASSSGRVAEGTDTQYF. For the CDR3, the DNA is TGTGCCAGCTCCTCGGGCAGGGTCGCGGAAGGTACAGATACGCAGTATTTT.

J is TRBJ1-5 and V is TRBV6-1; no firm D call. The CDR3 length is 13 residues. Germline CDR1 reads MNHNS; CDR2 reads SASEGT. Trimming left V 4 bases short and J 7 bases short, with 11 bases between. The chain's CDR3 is CASSGMGGQPQHF. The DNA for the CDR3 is TGTGCCAGCAGTGGCATGGGCGGGCAGCCCCAGCATTTT.

CDR3: CASSSPGFIGYTF. As DNA, the CDR3 is TGTGCCAGCAGTTCGCCGGGGTTTATTGGCTACACCTTC. The chain carries TRBV28 and TRBJ1-2; no clear D. This CDR3 region has 13 residues. Germline V lookup: CDR1 MDHEN, CDR2 SYDVKM. Trimming took 4 bases from V and 7 from J, leaving 13 bases between them.

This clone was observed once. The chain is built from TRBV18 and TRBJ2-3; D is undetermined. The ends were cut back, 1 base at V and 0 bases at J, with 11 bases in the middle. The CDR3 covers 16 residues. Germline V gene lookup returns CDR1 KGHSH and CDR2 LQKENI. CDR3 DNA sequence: TGTGCCAGCTCACCACGGATAGGGCGCAGCACAGATACGCAGTATTTT. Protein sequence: CASSPRIGRSTDTQYF.

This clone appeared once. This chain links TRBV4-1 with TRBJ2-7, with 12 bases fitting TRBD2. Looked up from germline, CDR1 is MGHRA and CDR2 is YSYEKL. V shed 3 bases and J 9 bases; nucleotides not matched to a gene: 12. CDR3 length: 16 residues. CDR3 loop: CASSQELAGGPLGQYF. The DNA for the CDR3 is TGCGCCAGCAGCCAGGAACTAGCGGGAGGCCCCCTCGGGCAGTACTTC.

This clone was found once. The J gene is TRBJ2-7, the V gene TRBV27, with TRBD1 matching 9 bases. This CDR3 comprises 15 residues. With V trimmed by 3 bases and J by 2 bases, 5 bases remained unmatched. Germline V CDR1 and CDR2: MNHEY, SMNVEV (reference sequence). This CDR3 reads CASSFDGTGPYEQYF. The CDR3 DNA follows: TGTGCCAGCAGTTTTGACGGGACAGGGCCCTACGAGCAGTACTTC.

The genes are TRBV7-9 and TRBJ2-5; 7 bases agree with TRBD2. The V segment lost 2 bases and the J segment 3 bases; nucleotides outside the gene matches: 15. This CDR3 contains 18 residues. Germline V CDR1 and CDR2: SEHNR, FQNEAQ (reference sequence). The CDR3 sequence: CASSLRTRGAPREETQYF. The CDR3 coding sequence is TGTGCCAGCAGCTTAAGGACTAGGGGAGCCCCTCGTGAAGAGACCCAGTACTTC.

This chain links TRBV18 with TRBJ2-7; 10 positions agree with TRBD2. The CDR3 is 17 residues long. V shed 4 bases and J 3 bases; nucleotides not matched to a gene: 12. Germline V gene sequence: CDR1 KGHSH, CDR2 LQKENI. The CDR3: CASSLTRTSSGSYEQYF. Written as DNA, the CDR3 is TGTGCCAGCTCACTGACACGTACGTCTAGCGGGAGCTACGAGCAGTACTTC.

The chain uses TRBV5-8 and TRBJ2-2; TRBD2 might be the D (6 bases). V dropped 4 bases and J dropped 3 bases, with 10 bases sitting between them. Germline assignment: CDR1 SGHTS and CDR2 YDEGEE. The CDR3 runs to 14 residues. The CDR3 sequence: CASSAGLYTGELFF. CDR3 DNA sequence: TGTGCCAGCAGCGCGGGATTATACACCGGGGAGCTGTTTTTT.

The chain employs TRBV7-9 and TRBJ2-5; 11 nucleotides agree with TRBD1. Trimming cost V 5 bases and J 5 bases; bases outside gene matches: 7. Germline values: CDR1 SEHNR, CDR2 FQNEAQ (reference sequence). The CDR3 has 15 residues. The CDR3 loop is CASSPRGTGGETQYF. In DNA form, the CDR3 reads TGTGCCAGCAGCCCTCGCGGGACAGGGGGTGAGACCCAGTACTTC.

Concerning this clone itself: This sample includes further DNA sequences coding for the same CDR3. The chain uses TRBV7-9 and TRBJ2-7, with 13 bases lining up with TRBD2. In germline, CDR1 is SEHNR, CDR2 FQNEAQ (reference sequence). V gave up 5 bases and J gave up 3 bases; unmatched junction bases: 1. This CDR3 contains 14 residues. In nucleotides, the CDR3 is TGTGCCAGCAGCCGGACTAGCGGGAGCTACGAGCAGTACTTC. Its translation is CASSRTSGSYEQYF.

CDR3 in DNA: TGTGCCAGCAGCGAACAGGGGTGGATGAACACTGAAGCTTTCTTT. Its translation is CASSEQGWMNTEAFF. This chain connects TRBV11-2 to TRBJ1-1, with 7 bases aligning to TRBD1. Trimming at V came to 5 bases and at J to 0 bases, leaving 6 bases not matched to a gene. The CDR3 is made up of 15 amino acids. Germline CDR1 SGHAT, CDR2 FQNNGV.

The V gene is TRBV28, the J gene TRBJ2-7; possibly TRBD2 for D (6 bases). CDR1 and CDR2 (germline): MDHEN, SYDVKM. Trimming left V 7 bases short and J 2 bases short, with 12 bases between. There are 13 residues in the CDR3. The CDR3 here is CASTSGDTYEQYF. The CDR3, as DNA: TGTGCCAGCACGTCGGGAGATACCTACGAGCAGTACTTC.

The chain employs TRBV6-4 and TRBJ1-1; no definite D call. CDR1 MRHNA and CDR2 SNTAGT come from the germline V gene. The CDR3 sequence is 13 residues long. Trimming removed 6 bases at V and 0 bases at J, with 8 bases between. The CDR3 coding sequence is TGTGCCAGCAGCCTGGAGATGAACACTGAAGCTTTCTTT. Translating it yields CASSLEMNTEAFF.

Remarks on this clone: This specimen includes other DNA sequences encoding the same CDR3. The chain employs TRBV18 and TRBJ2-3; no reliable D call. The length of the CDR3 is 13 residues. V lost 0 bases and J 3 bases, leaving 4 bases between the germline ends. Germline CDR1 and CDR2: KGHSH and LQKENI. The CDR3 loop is CASSPPVTDTQYF. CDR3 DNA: TGTGCCAGCTCACCACCCGTTACAGATACGCAGTATTTT.

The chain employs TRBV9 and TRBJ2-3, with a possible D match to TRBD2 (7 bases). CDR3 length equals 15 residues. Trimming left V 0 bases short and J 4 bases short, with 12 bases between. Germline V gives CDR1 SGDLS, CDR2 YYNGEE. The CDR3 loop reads CASSVVGGGADTQYF. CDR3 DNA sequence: TGTGCCAGCAGCGTAGTGGGCGGGGGCGCAGATACGCAGTATTTT. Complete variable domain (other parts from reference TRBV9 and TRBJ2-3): DSGVTQTPKHLITATGQRVTLRCSPRSGDLSVYWYQQSLDQGLQFLIQYYNGEERAKGNILERFSAQQFPDLHSELNLSSLELGDSALYFCASSVVGGGADTQYFGPGTRLTVL.

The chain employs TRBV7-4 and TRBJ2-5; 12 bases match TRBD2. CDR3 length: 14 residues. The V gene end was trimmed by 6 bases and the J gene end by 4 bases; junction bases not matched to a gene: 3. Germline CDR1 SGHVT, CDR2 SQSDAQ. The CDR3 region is CASRTSGSGETQYF. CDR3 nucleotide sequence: TGTGCCAGCAGGACTAGCGGGAGTGGAGAGACCCAGTACTTC.

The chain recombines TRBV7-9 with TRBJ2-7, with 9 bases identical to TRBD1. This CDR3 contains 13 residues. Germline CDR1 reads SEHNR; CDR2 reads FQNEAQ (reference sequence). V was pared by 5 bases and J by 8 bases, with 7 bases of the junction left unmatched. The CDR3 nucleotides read TGTGCCAGCAGCCCGGGACAGGGTTCCCAGCAGTACTTC. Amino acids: CASSPGQGSQQYF.

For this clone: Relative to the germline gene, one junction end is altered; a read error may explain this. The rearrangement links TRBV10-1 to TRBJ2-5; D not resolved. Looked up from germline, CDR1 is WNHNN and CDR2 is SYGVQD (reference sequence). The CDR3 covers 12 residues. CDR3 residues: CASSENQQTQYF. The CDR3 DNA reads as TGCGCCAGCAGTGAGAACCAACAGACCCAGTACTTC.